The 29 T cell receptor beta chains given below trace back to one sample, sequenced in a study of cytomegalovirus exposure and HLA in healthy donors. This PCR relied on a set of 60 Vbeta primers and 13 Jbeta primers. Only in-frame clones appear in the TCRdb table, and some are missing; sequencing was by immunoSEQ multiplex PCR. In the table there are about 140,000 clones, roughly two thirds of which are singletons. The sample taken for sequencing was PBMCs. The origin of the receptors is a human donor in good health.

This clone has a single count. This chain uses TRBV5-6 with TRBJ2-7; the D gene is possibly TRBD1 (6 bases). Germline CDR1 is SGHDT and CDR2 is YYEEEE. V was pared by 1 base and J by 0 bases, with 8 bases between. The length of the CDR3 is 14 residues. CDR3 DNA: TGTGCCAGCAGCTTGACAGGGCTCTCCTACGAGCAGTACTTC. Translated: CASSLTGLSYEQYF.

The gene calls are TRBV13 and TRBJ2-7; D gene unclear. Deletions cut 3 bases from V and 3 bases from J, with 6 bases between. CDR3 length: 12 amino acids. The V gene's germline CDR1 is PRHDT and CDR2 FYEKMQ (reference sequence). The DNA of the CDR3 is TGTGCCAGCAGCTTGTCCTACTACGAGCAGTACTTC. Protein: CASSLSYYEQYF.

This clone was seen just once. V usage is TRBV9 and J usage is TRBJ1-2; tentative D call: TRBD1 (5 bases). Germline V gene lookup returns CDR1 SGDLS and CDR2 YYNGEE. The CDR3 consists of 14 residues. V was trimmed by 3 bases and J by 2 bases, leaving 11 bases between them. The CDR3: CASSADSENYGYTF. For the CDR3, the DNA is TGTGCCAGCAGCGCCGACAGCGAGAACTATGGCTACACCTTC.

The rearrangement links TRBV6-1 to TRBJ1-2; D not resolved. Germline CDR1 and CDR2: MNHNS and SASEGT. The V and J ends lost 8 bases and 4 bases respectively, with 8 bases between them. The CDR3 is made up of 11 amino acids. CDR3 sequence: CASGRGYGYTF. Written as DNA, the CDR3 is TGTGCCAGCGGTCGAGGCTATGGCTACACCTTC.

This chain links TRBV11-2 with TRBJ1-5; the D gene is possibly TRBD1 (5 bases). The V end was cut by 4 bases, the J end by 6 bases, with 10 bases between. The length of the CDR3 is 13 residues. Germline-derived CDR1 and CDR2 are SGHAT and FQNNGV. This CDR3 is CASSWTNRQPQHF. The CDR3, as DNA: TGTGCCAGCAGCTGGACAAACCGTCAGCCCCAGCATTTT.

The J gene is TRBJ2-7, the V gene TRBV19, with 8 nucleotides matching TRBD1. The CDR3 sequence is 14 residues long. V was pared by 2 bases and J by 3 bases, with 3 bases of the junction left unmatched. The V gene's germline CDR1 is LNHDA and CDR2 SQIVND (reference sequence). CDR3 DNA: TGTGCCAGTAGTATATTTGACAGGGGCTACGAGCAGTACTTC. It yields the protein CASSIFDRGYEQYF.

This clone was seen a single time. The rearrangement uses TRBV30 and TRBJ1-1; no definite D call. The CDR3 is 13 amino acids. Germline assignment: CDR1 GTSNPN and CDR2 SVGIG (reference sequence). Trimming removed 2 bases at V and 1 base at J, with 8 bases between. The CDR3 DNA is TGTGCCTGGAGTACAACAACGAACACTGAAGCTTTCTTT. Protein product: CAWSTTTNTEAFF.

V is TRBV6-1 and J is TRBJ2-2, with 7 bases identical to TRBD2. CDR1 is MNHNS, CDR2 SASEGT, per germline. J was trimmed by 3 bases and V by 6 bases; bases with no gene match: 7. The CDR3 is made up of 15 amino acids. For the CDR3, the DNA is TGTGCCAGCAGGGTCGGACGGGAGGACACCGGGGAGCTGTTTTTT. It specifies CASRVGREDTGELFF.

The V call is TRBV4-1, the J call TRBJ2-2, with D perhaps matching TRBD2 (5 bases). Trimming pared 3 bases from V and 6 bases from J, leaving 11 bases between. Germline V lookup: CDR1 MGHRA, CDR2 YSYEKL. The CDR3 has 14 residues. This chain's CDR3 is CASSHPGRAGELFF. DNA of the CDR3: TGCGCCAGCAGCCATCCGGGAAGGGCCGGGGAGCTGTTTTTT.

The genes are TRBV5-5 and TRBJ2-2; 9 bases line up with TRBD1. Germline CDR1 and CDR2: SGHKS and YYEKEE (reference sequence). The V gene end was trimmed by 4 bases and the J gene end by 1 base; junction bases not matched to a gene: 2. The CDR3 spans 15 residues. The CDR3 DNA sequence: TGTGCCAGCAGCAGGGACAGGGTGAACACCGGGGAGCTGTTTTTT. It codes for CASSRDRVNTGELFF.

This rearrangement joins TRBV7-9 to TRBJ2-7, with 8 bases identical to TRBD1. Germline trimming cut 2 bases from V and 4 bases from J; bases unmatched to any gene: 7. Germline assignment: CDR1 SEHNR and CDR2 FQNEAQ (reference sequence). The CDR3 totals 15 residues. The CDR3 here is CASSLRVQGAYEQYF. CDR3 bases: TGTGCCAGCAGCTTACGGGTTCAGGGGGCTTACGAGCAGTACTTC.

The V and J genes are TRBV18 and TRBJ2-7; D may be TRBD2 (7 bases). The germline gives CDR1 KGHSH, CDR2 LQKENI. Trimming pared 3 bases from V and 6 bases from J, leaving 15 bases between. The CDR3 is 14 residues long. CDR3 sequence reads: CASSPGGRDFEQYF. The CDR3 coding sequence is TGTGCCAGCTCACCCGGGGGGCGCGATTTCGAGCAGTACTTC.

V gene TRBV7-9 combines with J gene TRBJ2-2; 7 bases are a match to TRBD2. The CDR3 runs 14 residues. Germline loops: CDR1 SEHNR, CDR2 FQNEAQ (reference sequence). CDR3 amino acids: CVTRGGPNTGELFF. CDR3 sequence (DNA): TGTGTTACGCGCGGGGGTCCGAACACCGGGGAGCTGTTTTTT.

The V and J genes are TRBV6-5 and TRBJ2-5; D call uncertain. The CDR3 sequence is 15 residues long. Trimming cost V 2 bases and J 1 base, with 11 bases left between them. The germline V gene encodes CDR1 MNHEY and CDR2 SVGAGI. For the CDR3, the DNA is TGTGCCAGCAGTTACGGAGTGAGGTCCCAAGAGACCCAGTACTTC. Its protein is CASSYGVRSQETQYF.

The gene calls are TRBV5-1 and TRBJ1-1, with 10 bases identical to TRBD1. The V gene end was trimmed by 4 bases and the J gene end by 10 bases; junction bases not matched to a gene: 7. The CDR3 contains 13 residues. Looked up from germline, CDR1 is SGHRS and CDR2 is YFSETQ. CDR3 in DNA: TGCGCCAGCAGCGGAGGACAGGGGGAGAGAGCTTTCTTT. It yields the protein CASSGGQGERAFF.

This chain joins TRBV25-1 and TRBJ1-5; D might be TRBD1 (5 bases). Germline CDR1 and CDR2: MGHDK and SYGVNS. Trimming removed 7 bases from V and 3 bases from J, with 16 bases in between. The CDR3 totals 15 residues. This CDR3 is CASIQRGGDNQPQHF. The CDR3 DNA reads TGTGCCAGCATCCAGAGGGGAGGAGACAATCAGCCCCAGCATTTT. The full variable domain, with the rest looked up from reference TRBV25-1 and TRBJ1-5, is EADIYQTPRYLVIGTGKKITLECSQTMGHDKMYWYQQDPGMELHLIHYSYGVNSTEKGDLSSESTVSRIRTEHFPLTLESARPSHTSQYLCASIQRGGDNQPQHFGDGTRLSIL.

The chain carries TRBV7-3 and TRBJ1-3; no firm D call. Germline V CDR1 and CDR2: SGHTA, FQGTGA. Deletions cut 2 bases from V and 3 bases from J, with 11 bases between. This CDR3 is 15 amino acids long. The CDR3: CASSLGPGSGNTIYF. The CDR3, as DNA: TGTGCCAGCAGCTTAGGTCCGGGGAGTGGAAACACCATATATTTT.

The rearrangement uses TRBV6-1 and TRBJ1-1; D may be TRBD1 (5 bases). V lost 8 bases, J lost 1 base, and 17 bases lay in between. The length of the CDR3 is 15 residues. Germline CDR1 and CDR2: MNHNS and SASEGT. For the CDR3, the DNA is TGTGCCAGCCTTCCCTGGGGGGGTAGGAACACTGAAGCTTTCTTT. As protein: CASLPWGGRNTEAFF.

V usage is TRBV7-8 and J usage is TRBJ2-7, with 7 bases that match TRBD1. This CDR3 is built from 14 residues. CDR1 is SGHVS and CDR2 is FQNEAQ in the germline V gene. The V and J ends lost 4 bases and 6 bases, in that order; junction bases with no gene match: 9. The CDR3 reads CASSSRQGFAEQYF. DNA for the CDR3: TGTGCCAGCAGCTCTAGACAGGGATTTGCCGAGCAGTACTTC.

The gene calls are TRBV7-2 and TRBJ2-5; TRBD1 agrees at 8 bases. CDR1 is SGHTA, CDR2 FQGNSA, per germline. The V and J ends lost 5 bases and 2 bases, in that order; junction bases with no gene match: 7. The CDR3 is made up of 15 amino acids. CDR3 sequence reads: CASSPQGQVQETQYF. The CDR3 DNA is TGTGCCAGCAGCCCCCAGGGACAGGTACAAGAGACCCAGTACTTC. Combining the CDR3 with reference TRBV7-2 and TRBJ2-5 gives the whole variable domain GAGVSQSPSNKVTEKGKDVELRCDPISGHTALYWYRQSLGQGLEFLIYFQGNSAPDKSGLPSDRFSAERTGGSVSTLTIQRTQQEDSAVYLCASSPQGQVQETQYFGPGTRLLVL.

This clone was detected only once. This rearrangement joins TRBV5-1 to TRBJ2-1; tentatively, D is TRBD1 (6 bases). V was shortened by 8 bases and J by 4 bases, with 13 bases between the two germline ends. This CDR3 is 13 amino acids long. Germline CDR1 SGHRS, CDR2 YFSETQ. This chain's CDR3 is CASRQEQYNEQFF. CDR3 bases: TGCGCCAGTAGACAGGAGCAATACAATGAGCAGTTCTTC.

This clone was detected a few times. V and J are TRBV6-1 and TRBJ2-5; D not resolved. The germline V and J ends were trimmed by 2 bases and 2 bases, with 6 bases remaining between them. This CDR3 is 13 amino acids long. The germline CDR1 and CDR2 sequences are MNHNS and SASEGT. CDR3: CASSESGQETQYF. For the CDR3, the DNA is TGTGCCAGCAGTGAATCCGGGCAAGAGACCCAGTACTTC.

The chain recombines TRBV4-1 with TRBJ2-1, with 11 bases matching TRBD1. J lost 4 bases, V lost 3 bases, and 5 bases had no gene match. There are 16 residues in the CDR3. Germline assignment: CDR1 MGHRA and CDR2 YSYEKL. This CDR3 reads CASSQPGQGVYNEQFF. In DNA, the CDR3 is TGCGCCAGCAGCCAGCCGGGACAGGGGGTATACAATGAGCAGTTCTTC.

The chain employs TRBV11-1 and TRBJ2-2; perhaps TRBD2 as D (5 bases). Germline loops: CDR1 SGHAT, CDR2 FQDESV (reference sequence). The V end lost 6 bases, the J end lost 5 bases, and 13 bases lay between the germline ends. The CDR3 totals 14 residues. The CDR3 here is CASRATGSTGELFF. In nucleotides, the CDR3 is TGTGCCAGCAGGGCAACGGGGAGTACCGGGGAGCTGTTTTTT. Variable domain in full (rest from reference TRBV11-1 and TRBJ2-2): EAEVAQSPRYKITEKSQAVAFWCDPISGHATLYWYRQILGQGPELLVQFQDESVVDDSQLPKDRFSAERLKGVDSTLKIQPAELGDSAMYLCASRATGSTGELFFGEGSRLTVL.

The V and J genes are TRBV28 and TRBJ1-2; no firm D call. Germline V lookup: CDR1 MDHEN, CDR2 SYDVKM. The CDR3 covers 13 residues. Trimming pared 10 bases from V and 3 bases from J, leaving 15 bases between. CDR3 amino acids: CANTPTEYYGYTF. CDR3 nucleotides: TGTGCCAACACCCCAACAGAGTACTATGGCTACACCTTC.

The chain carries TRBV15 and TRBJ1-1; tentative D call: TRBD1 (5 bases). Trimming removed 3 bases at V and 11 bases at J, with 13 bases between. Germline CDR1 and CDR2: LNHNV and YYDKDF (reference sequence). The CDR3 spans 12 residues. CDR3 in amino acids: CATSRAGRSAFF. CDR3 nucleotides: TGTGCCACCAGCAGGGCAGGGCGGTCGGCTTTCTTT.

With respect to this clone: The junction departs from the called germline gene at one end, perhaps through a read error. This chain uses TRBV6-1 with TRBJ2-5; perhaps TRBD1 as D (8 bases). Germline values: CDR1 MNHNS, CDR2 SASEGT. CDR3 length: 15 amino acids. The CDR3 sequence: CASSHGQGGGEAQYF. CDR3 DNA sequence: TGTGCCAGCAGTCACGGACAGGGCGGGGGAGAGGCCCAGTACTTC.

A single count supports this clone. The CDR3 is CASSQDTGTGEGYTF. For the CDR3, the DNA is TGCGCCAGCAGCCAAGACACCGGGACAGGGGAAGGCTACACCTTC. The chain carries TRBV4-1 and TRBJ1-2; 10 bases fit TRBD1. This CDR3 has 15 residues. The germline V gene has CDR1 MGHRA and CDR2 YSYEKL. V was pared by 0 bases and J by 8 bases, with 6 bases of the junction left unmatched.

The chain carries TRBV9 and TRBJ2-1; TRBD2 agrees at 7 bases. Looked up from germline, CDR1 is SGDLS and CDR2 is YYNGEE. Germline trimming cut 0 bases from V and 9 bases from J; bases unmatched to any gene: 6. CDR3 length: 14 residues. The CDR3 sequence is CASSVGLAAPEQFF. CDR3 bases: TGTGCCAGCAGCGTAGGGCTAGCGGCACCTGAGCAGTTCTTC.